This T cell receptor beta chain was captured in a study of shared clonotypes between healthy human individuals (TCRdb year 2020). For the study in its entirety: A couple of women and a few men aged 18 to 49 years were included in the cohort. Per donor, three plates each were used for CD4 naive and CD4 memory, two for CD8 naive, and one for CD8 memory. The study deeply sequenced blood TCR repertoires of 5 or 6 healthy adults to estimate repertoire size and the extent of clonotype sharing between individuals. To increase sequencing depth and limit assay-specific biases, different laboratories used diverse techniques to prepare libraries and sequence TCR repertoires. Per donor, leukapheresis produced somewhere between about 0.94 and 8.9 billion PBMCs. Broad study findings and their caveats: Naive subsets generally had larger estimated clonotype richness than memory subsets did. Higher generation probabilities were observed for clonotypes shared by all four sorted-subset donors than for non-shared clonotypes. Pairwise subsampling indicated that sequencing depth was expected to affect the degree of clonotype sharing among donors. Sampling was restricted to blood, and TCR repertoires in tissues likely differ from the TCR repertoires found in blood. The genetic and exposure-history diversity represented was limited by the small number of donors. Across a handful of donors, about 5.2% of naive CD4, roughly 3.5% of naive CD8, about 2.3% of memory CD4, and 0.3% to 0.45% of memory CD8 clonotypes were shared. Rarefaction of sorted-subset datasets indicated incomplete sequencing despite the large sequencing depth.

Trimming takes 4 bases from V and 2 bases from J, and the germline ends sit 8 bases apart. The CDR1 and CDR2 encoded by the germline V gene are SGHTA and FQGNSA. From its cysteine to its phenylalanine, the CDR3 spans 13 amino acids. CDR3 DNA only is kept here, 39 bases in frame from base 1. The donors were healthy, HIV-negative adults with no recently reported acute infections or vaccinations. All donors were Caucasian adults living in Nashville, Tennessee, USA. CD4+ T cells were enriched by magnetic negative selection; naive cells were then positively selected on CD45RA, and the negative fraction formed the memory subset. Blood was collected by leukapheresis, and PBMCs were isolated by Ficoll-Histopaque density gradient centrifugation and then cryopreserved in liquid nitrogen vapor phase. Analytical flow cytometry was used to check the purity and quantity of every magnetically sorted T cell population. Each sorted fraction had its genomic DNA isolated and then quantified by UV absorbance on a Nanodrop 2000c.

Using the deep immunoSEQ assay, TCR CDR3 regions were amplified from genomic DNA by multiplex PCR. Extracted genomic DNA from each cell subset was distributed evenly across all wells of several immunoSEQ 96-well plates, and each plate was treated as a replicate. Each replicate PCR for sorted subsets received roughly 0.2 ug genomic DNA, equal to roughly 30,000 T cell genomes. Purified libraries were quantified with a Qubit 3.0 fluorometer, sized on a Bioanalyzer 2100, and re-quantified with the KAPA Library Quantification kit. Every immunoSEQ 96-well plate was sequenced on a separate single-read 150-cycle Illumina NextSeq 550 flow cell. Processing in the source paper ran as follows. Because the immunoSEQ output included only junctional sequences and no quality scores, the filtering could not be the same as the filtering used for full-length reads. Sequences were annotated with PyIR, a Python wrapper for IgBLAST v1.9, using IMGT germline references to assign V/J genes and CDR3. Any read was removed if the V/J assignment was weak (E-value above 1e-6), the CDR3 was missing, or the read contained stop codons, out-of-frame junctions, or ambiguous translated residues. V3J clonotypes were defined by identical inferred V gene, J gene, and CDR3 amino acid sequence. The percentage overlap between two repertoires was calculated by dividing the number of shared unique clonotypes by the size of the smaller repertoire. Richness of each repertoire was evaluated using RTK rarefaction, the Chao1 estimator, and Recon v2.1 estimates of unobserved clonotypes. For all TCRbeta clonotypes obtained by the gDNA method from a handful of donors, generation probabilities were computed with OLGA. TCRdb holds this immuneACCESS table with in-frame rearrangements only. Some clones are missing; in checked studies, unresolved V genes explain under half, and the rest has no known cause. That table is the source of V, J and clone size, and D and trimming were worked out from the DNA. The sample table records 2 million to 2.5 million clones; about 92% of these occur just once. The biggest ten clones account for 0.3% to 0.4% of the sample.

Concerning this clone itself: Its binding antigen is unknown. There are no base qualities to consult, and no much larger clone falls within one base.

The sample taken for sequencing was naive CD4+ T cells from PBMCs. The cell subset or site label for this specimen denotes: CD45RA+ positively selected. The sequence derives from a man aged 18 to 30 in good health. Some clones in this sample may be carry-over from other donors' samples. The V gene is TRBV7-2 and the J gene is TRBJ2-5, and perhaps TRBD1 as D gene, on 5 matching bases. The CDR3 region reads CASSWGIQETQYF. The DNA sequence reads TGTGCCAGCAGCTGGGGCATACAAGAGACCCAGTACTTC.